This TCR beta chain was observed in a study of blood T cell repertoires in COVID-19. Across the study: Sample material is recorded as cDNA or gDNA derived from T cells, B-cell-depleted T cells, or PBMCs.

Trimming took off 2 bases at V and 7 bases at J, with 8 bases between the two ends. The germline V gene encodes CDR1 SNHLY and CDR2 FYNNEI. The CDR3 extends over 12 amino acids. How the authors handled the data: Scientists estimated how many nucleated cells there were by amplifying reference gene primers. The method was immunoSEQ multiplex PCR; TCRdb's version includes in-frame clones alone and lacks a portion of them. That table is the source of V, J and clone size, and D and trimming were worked out from the DNA. This sample has a few hundred thousand clones; 88% occur once, and the top ten carry 10% to 15%.

The specimen sequenced was peripheral blood. The V and J genes are TRBV2 and TRBJ1-2; D gene unclear. The sequence was obtained from a woman between 45 and 60 years old with COVID-19, enrolled during active disease. CDR3 bases: TGTGCCAGCAGTGAAACCGGTTTTGGCTACACCTTC. As protein: CASSETGFGYTF.